The rows below give T cell receptor beta chains drawn from one sample of a study of blood T cell repertoires in COVID-19. Generated by immunoSEQ multiplex PCR, the TCRdb table keeps only in-frame clones and is missing some. Counted here are around 280,000 clones, around 81% occurring once; the ten biggest clones make up around 4.2%. The source material was peripheral blood. Receptors were obtained from a woman aged 45-60 years with active or convalescent COVID-19. CDR3s leave out the opening cysteine and the closing phenylalanine or tryptophan.

v_call cdr3_aa
TRBV12-5 ASGFGETQY
TRBV6-2/TRBV6-3 ASSYGTSLNEQF
TRBV5-6 ASSLSSPNEQF
TRBV5-4 ASSPYTGELF
TRBV18 ASSSQGAHYGYT
TRBV7-8 ASSSVERTPSTDTQY
TRBV18 ASSGFNEQF
TRBV6-6 ASSYTGGFNEQF
TRBV28 ASSSSTGFYGYT
TRBV24-1 ATSDFGLDQETQY
TRBV7-3 ASSRNPGLNTGELF
TRBV28 ASSPRGKSNEKLF
TRBV18 ASSPLPNPHRGLSGNTIY
TRBV28 ASRGDRGSNQPQH
TRBV2 ASSVAGQGANTIY